The clone carrying this T cell receptor (beta chain) was seen ten or more times. Its specificity is not known. These data are taken from a study of early T cells in non-severe SARS-CoV-2 infection. Study-wide background: Investigators sequenced bulk RNA drawn from unsorted whole blood, and chains remained unpaired.

Germline-derived CDR1 and CDR2 are LNHDA and SQIVND (reference sequence). The CDR3 is made up of 16 amino acids. V was pared by 3 bases and J by 4 bases, with 16 bases between. Unique molecular identifiers were affixed to single, distinct cDNA molecules. In TCRdb, the 5' RACE reads were re-called with MiXCR into one record per CDR3 protein. The data contain around 78,000 distinct CDR3 sequences, 10% of them singletons. Findings and caveats of the study: VDJdb-based annotation leaned toward anti-spike CD8 responses and missed private and CD4 specificities.

The rearrangement uses TRBV19 and TRBJ2-1; no clear D. The specimen comprised whole blood, sampled at baseline. The TCR comes from an adult who was a healthcare worker with PCR-confirmed SARS-CoV-2 infection or an uninfected control (not recorded which). This CDR3 is CASSMVDSAQYNEQFF. The CDR3 DNA sequence: TGTGCCAGTAGTATGGTCGATTCCGCGCAATACAATGAGCAGTTCTTC.